Each of the 20 T cell receptor beta chains below was sequenced from the same sample in a study of OX40 agonist ivuxolimab in advanced cancers. The assay was immunoSEQ multiplex PCR, and TCRdb's table has in-frame clones only and misses some. The sample includes under 85,000 clones, about 86% of them seen just once. The sample in question was CD4+ or CD8+ T cells sorted from blood, obtained in a trial of the OX40 agonist ivuxolimab. These receptors were taken from an adult with an advanced solid tumor such as melanoma, head and neck, liver or kidney cancer.

The V call is TRBV27, the J call TRBJ1-5; TRBD1 matches 8 bases. There are 17 residues in the CDR3. CDR1 and CDR2 from the germline V gene are MNHEY and SMNVEV (reference sequence). J lost 2 bases, V lost 2 bases, and 8 bases had no gene match. The CDR3 is CASSLIPGQGGNQPQHF. The CDR3 coding sequence is TGTGCCAGCAGTTTAATCCCAGGACAGGGAGGCAATCAGCCCCAGCATTTT.

The chain combines TRBV27 with TRBJ2-5; the D gene is possibly TRBD1 (6 bases). V dropped 5 bases and J dropped 2 bases, with 18 bases sitting between them. The length of the CDR3 is 16 residues. Germline assignment: CDR1 MNHEY and CDR2 SMNVEV (reference sequence). CDR3 bases: TGTGCCAGCAGTACGCAACTAACAGGGAGACAAGAGACCCAGTACTTC. This sequence encodes CASSTQLTGRQETQYF.

The chain uses TRBV19 and TRBJ2-1; D is ambiguous. This CDR3 region has 11 residues. The germline V and J ends were trimmed by 4 bases and 12 bases, with 10 bases remaining between them. Germline V gene data show CDR1 as LNHDA and CDR2 as SQIVND (reference sequence). CDR3 loop: CASSSLDGQFF. In DNA, the CDR3 is TGTGCCAGTAGTAGTCTAGATGGGCAGTTCTTC.

The genes are TRBV9 and TRBJ2-5; D call uncertain. The assigned J gene may be wrong: the sequence end matches TRBJ2-7 better. Germline V gene data show CDR1 as SGDLS and CDR2 as YYNGEE. This CDR3 comprises 15 residues. This CDR3 reads CASSVVPDSSYEQYF. Here the CDR3 DNA reads TGTGCCAGCAGCGTGGTCCCGGATTCCTCCTACGAGCAGTACTTC.

This clone came up once. The chain uses TRBV27 and TRBJ1-5; D gene unclear. The CDR3 extends over 12 amino acids. V was trimmed by 5 bases and J by 3 bases, leaving 5 bases between them. CDR1 is MNHEY, CDR2 SMNVEV, per germline (reference sequence). The CDR3 spells CASSPINQPQHF. The CDR3 bases are TGTGCCAGCAGTCCGATCAATCAGCCCCAGCATTTT.

The chain is built from TRBV10-3 and TRBJ2-4; D gene unclear. This CDR3 comprises 17 residues. V was pared by 0 bases and J by 0 bases, with 12 bases between. From germline, CDR1 is ENHRY and CDR2 SYGVKD. The CDR3 DNA reads as TGTGCCATCAGTGAGTCGATGGGTGACGTAGCCAAAAACATTCAGTACTTC. Its protein product is CAISESMGDVAKNIQYF.

The chain employs TRBV14 and TRBJ1-4; D gene uncertain. Germline CDR1 and CDR2: SGHDN and FVKESK. The ends were cut back, 2 bases at V and 6 bases at J, with 1 base in the middle. This CDR3 region has 11 residues. CDR3 coding DNA: TGTGCCAGCAGCCAATATGAAAAACTGTTTTTT. Its protein is CASSQYEKLFF.

The J gene is TRBJ2-7, the V gene TRBV30, with unresolved D. Per the germline V gene, CDR1 is GTSNPN and CDR2 is SVGIG (reference sequence). This CDR3 spans 13 amino acids. Trimming took 2 bases from V and 1 from J, leaving 9 bases between them. The CDR3 region is CAWSKGLSYEQYF. CDR3 sequence (DNA): TGTGCCTGGAGTAAAGGATTATCCTACGAGCAGTACTTC.

The CDR3 loop reads CASRRGAYEQYF. The DNA for the CDR3 is TGTGCCAGCAGGCGCGGGGCCTACGAGCAGTACTTC. The gene calls are TRBV11-3 and TRBJ2-7; perhaps TRBD2 as D (6 bases). Germline loops: CDR1 SGHNT, CDR2 YENEEA. Trimming pared 6 bases from V and 2 bases from J, leaving 8 bases between. This CDR3 is built from 12 residues.

V gene TRBV11-2 combines with J gene TRBJ2-2; D might be TRBD1 (5 bases). The V and J ends lost 6 bases and 5 bases respectively, with 16 bases between them. The germline V gene has CDR1 SGHAT and CDR2 FQNNGV. There are 15 residues in the CDR3. The CDR3 DNA sequence: TGTGCCAGCAGAAAGATGGCAGGGTGGACCGGGGAGCTGTTTTTT. Residues: CASRKMAGWTGELFF.

Here the CDR3 reads CASSFFGKNTEAFF. In nucleotides, the CDR3 is TGTGCCAGCAGCTTCTTTGGAAAGAACACTGAAGCTTTCTTT. The chain links TRBV13 to TRBJ1-1, with D unresolved. The CDR3 loop spans 14 amino acids. V lost 3 bases and J lost 1, with 9 bases in between. CDR1 PRHDT and CDR2 FYEKMQ come from the germline V gene (reference sequence).

The V gene is TRBV7-3, the J gene TRBJ2-2, with D hard to call. V was clipped by 3 bases and J by 6 bases, with 5 bases between them. The CDR3 has 12 residues. CDR1 is SGHTA and CDR2 is FQGTGA in the germline V gene. The CDR3 DNA sequence: TGTGCCAGCAGCTTGGATTCCGGGGAGCTGTTTTTT. The encoded protein is CASSLDSGELFF.

The chain links TRBV6-5 to TRBJ1-4; D gene ambiguous. This CDR3 has 15 residues. Trimming shortened V by 6 bases and J by 2 bases, and 13 bases separated the two germline ends. Germline CDR1 and CDR2: MNHEY and SVGAGI. The CDR3, as DNA: TGTGCCAGCAGCCCCCGACGGACGACTAATGAAAAACTGTTTTTT. It codes for CASSPRRTTNEKLFF.

This sequence joins TRBV5-8 and TRBJ2-3; D perhaps matches TRBD1 (5 bases). Germline CDR1 reads SGHTS; CDR2 reads YDEGEE. The CDR3 covers 16 residues. Between the trimmed V and J ends, which lost 2 bases and 2 bases, there was a span of 15 bases. The CDR3 loop is CASSFEGVGPTDTQYF. The CDR3 DNA reads TGTGCCAGCAGCTTTGAAGGGGTTGGACCCACAGATACGCAGTATTTT.

This clone counts as medium-sized (0.01 to 0.1%). V gene TRBV2 combines with J gene TRBJ1-2, with 8 bases matching TRBD1. CDR1 is SNHLY and CDR2 is FYNNEI in the germline V gene. The CDR3 runs to 15 residues. The J segment lost 7 bases and the V segment lost 8 bases, leaving 15 bases of the junction unmatched. The CDR3 is CASSLVGQGATGYTF. The CDR3 DNA sequence: TGTGCCAGCTCGTTAGTAGGTCAGGGGGCAACTGGCTACACCTTC.

V gene TRBV6-5 combines with J gene TRBJ1-2, with 9 positions matching TRBD1. V was pared by 6 bases and J by 6 bases, with 5 bases of the junction left unmatched. The CDR3 runs 13 residues. Per the germline V gene, CDR1 is MNHEY and CDR2 is SVGAGI. The CDR3 DNA follows: TGTGCCAGCAGCGGGACAGGGAATCATGGCTACACCTTC. Amino acids: CASSGTGNHGYTF.

The chain is built from TRBV6-6 and TRBJ2-7; 9 nucleotides agree with TRBD1. V gave up 7 bases and J gave up 7 bases; unmatched junction bases: 5. CDR3 length: 12 residues. The germline V gene has CDR1 MNHNY and CDR2 SVGAGI (reference sequence). Here the CDR3 reads CASKQGATEQYF. DNA for the CDR3: TGTGCCAGCAAACAGGGGGCAACGGAGCAGTACTTC.

The genes are TRBV6-6 and TRBJ2-5; TRBD2 agrees at 13 bases. Germline V CDR1 and CDR2: MNHNY, SVGAGI (reference sequence). This CDR3 contains 16 residues. V lost 0 bases and J lost 5; bases outside the gene matches: 3. Written as DNA, the CDR3 is TGTGCCAGCAGTTACTCGACTAGCGGGGGGTGGGAGACCCAGTACTTC. Encoded protein: CASSYSTSGGWETQYF.

V usage is TRBV9 and J usage is TRBJ2-7; the D is unclear. From germline, CDR1 is SGDLS and CDR2 YYNGEE. CDR3 length equals 14 residues. The V gene lost 0 bases and the J gene lost 1 base, with 8 bases spanning the gap. The CDR3 is CASSVEAVSYEQYF. Written as DNA, the CDR3 is TGTGCCAGCAGCGTAGAGGCAGTTTCCTACGAGCAGTACTTC. Full variable domain (missing parts from reference TRBV9 and TRBJ2-7): DSGVTQTPKHLITATGQRVTLRCSPRSGDLSVYWYQQSLDQGLQFLIQYYNGEERAKGNILERFSAQQFPDLHSELNLSSLELGDSALYFCASSVEAVSYEQYFGPGTRLTVT.

The chain uses TRBV19 and TRBJ2-2, with 7 bases identical to TRBD1. The CDR3 consists of 14 residues. CDR1 is LNHDA, CDR2 SQIVND, per germline (reference sequence). J lost 8 bases, V lost 7 bases, and 10 bases had no gene match. DNA for the CDR3: TGTGCCAGTATAGGGGGACAGACGAGGGGGGAGCTGTTTTTT. Its translation is CASIGGQTRGELFF.